This TCR beta chain was obtained from a study of cytomegalovirus exposure and HLA in healthy donors (dated 2017 in TCRdb). Turning to the overall study: An earlier analysis of several hundred of the donors reported 250 to 300 Gb of sequence data and 117 million unique TCR beta sequences from approximately 180 million T cells. Around 330 gigabases of sequencing data and 70 million to 100 million unique TCR sequences made up an early release that covered several hundred HLA-typed donors. Among the 398 genotyped donors, around 81% belonged to the genetic ancestry cluster associated with self-reported Caucasian donors. The study aimed to test whether cataloging public T cell receptors could reveal signatures of past pathogen exposure. The T cell repertoires of several hundred subjects were profiled by immunosequencing and related to cytomegalovirus serostatus. In addition to the first cohort of 666 subjects, a separate validation cohort of 120 different subjects was used. To predict cytomegalovirus infection status, the study brought together high-throughput TCR immunosequencing, statistical association of individual TCRs with disease status, and machine learning. A later analysis re-analyzed previously published TCR beta repertoires from 600 to 850 donors and added high-resolution HLA genotyping to study TCR occurrence patterns. Rather than using new phenotypic data, the later analysis identified candidate immune exposures from TCR beta sequences and from how often those sequences occurred across donors. In an earlier analysis of more than 550 of the donors, high-throughput TCR beta sequencing was used to judge whether each TCR beta V gene segment behaved as functional or pseudogenic. Donor age, sex, ethnicity and CMV serostatus were compiled together with the repertoire data. In a later genetic analysis, genome-wide SNP genotypes for about 65% of the roughly 700 donors were used, and that subset was treated as a discovery cohort. Every discovery cohort repertoire had been produced on one sequencing platform. Class I and class II HLA loci were covered by the typing at four-digit resolution. The number of typed donors differed by locus: about 620-630 for A, B, C, DRB1 and DQB1; 522 for DQA1; approximately 600 for DPA1; and 400 to 480 for DPB1. Because of strong linkage in the cohort, 4 to 6 DR-DQ haplotypes were treated as single units for association and clustering. Among a few hundred genotyped donors of the cohort, an average of approximately 230,000 unique TCR beta nucleotide sequences were sequenced per donor, around 20% of them non-productive. Findings and caveats that apply to the study as a whole: A total of about 180 TCR beta chains were listed by the study as associated with cytomegalovirus. The sequencing pipeline was judged likely to have produced a cluster of highly shared sequence variants as a technical artifact. The classifier was reported to diagnose cytomegalovirus status with high specificity and sensitivity in both the original and validation cohorts. A further reported finding was that TCR beta sequences accurately predicted the HLA-A and HLA-B alleles for most subjects in the first cohort. The 87-base-pair reads could not distinguish some IMGT-functional V segments, including TRBV6-2 and TRBV6-3, so those segments were excluded. V-gene and J-gene trimming of TCR beta chains was associated with a missense DCLRE1C variant in a later genetic analysis, and the association was replicated in an independent cohort. It was suggested by the authors that the approach could potentially be generalized to other disease states and immunological phenotypes. Compared with equally common non-associated chains, HLA-associated TCR beta chains in a later analysis were more clonally expanded and had lower generation probabilities. CMV serostatus was the only immune exposure information available for the cohort. Only TCR beta chains were sequenced in this cohort, and the absence of alpha or paired-chain data limited detectable features. Strong co-occurrence of HLA alleles, especially DR and DQ, made assigning TCR associations to individual alleles difficult. Because counts were too low, 15 to 20 rarely observed V segments, including chromosome 9 orphons, were excluded from the earlier analysis of some 590 of the donors. Across donors, most TCR sequences were observed very rarely, whereas some public TCRs were present in many individuals. A later analysis reported that several top co-occurrence clusters appeared linked to parvovirus B19, influenza, CMV and Epstein-Barr virus. Presence/absence analyses assumed roughly uniform sequencing depth across donors, an assumption that may not hold. A later analysis associated 15,000 or so TCR beta sequences with specific HLA alleles at a false discovery rate of 0.05. According to a later genetic analysis, donors in an Asian-associated ancestry cluster had fewer N-insertions in productive TCRs than the roughly 660-donor mean. Linkage disequilibrium might explain the correlated functional status among segregating V segments, but an unknown experimental factor could not be excluded. Because some donors lacked HLA typing at each locus, the association tests relied only on the typed subset. Broadly in line with IMGT annotations, most TCR beta V segments showed up in productive rearrangements about 87% or about 30% of the time in an earlier analysis of 587 of the donors. In a later analysis, TCR association rates were found to vary across HLA loci, with the most associated TCRs seen for DRB1 alleles and the fewest for HLA-C alleles. A few of the identified cytomegalovirus-associated TCR beta chains were confirmed in vitro to be specific for cytomegalovirus antigens. Most CMV-associated TCR beta chains appeared to be HLA-restricted in a later analysis, and the HLA associations seemed to be driven largely by CMV exposure.

With respect to this clone: Its antigen is still unknown. Qualities for individual bases were not recorded, and no much larger clone is one base off.

Library preparation used the immunoSEQ multiplex PCR assay. The multiplex PCR relied on a mix of 60 forward primers for TCR Vbeta segments and 13 reverse primers for TCR Jbeta segments. The CDR3 region of rearranged TCR beta genes was amplified from genomic DNA by a multiplex PCR assay. Amplified TCR beta libraries were sequenced as 87-base-pair reads on the Illumina HiSeq System. The original methods were these. In a later analysis, some 80 million unique TCR beta chains were counted across the 690 or so repertoires, and approximately 11 million of these chains were shared by at least two donors. A nearest-neighbor algorithm error-corrected the raw reads and collapsed the reads into unique sequences, merging closely related sequences to remove PCR and sequencing errors. V, D and J gene segments were assigned by aligning CDR3 sequences to IMGT reference sequences. For a sequence to be retained, at least a six-nucleotide match to both a V gene segment and a J gene segment was required. A rearrangement counted as productive if the CDR3 had no stop codons and remained in frame with V and J, and every other rearrangement counted as non-productive. Following IMGT convention, CDR3 was defined as the stretch from the second conserved V-encoded cysteine to the conserved J-encoded phenylalanine. In an earlier analysis of just under 600 of the donors, sequences lacking an unambiguous match to a single V gene segment were excluded. In an earlier analysis of around 590 of the donors, a V segment was called functional when productive rearrangements were above 56.7%, and segregating when the standard deviation between donors exceeded 5%. A statistical classification framework was built for diagnosing cytomegalovirus status from the catalog of TCR beta chain sequences. In a later analysis, V and J genes were assigned by comparing TCR nucleotide sequences against IMGT/GENE-DB human TR gene sequences. Using the TCRdist pipeline, a later analysis assigned CDR3 sequences along with most-parsimonious VDJ recombination scenarios. In a later analysis, each TCR beta chain was defined by its CDR3 amino acid sequence together with its V-gene family, and reads without a unique V-gene family were excluded. To address suspected cross-contamination and a sequencing artifact, a later analysis removed 450 to 700 highly shared, low-generation-probability nucleotide sequences. In a later analysis, a clonal expansion index for each public chain was calculated from normalized within-repertoire ranks of inferred template counts. In a later analysis, generation probabilities were computed using a VDJ recombination model fitted to out-of-frame rearrangements, and the results were checked against IGoR. In a later analysis, TCR-TCR, TCR-HLA and TCR-CMV co-occurrence was scored with hypergeometric tests, and a repertoire-size bias correction was applied to TCR pairs. False discovery rates were estimated in a later analysis by permuting HLA or CMV assignments 20 times. In a later analysis, co-occurring TCRs were grouped with DBSCAN, and TCRdist sequence similarity was added when clustering was performed within HLA-allele-positive subsets. Repertoires with fewer than 30,000 or more than 120,000 public chains, plus five repertoires with anomalous nucleotide sharing, were excluded from co-occurrence clustering. Not all clones reach the TCRdb copy of this immuneACCESS table, which keeps in-frame sequences only. Checked studies attribute under half of the gap to unresolved V genes and leave the rest unexplained. V and J calls and clone size come straight from that table; D and trimming were deduced from the DNA. The sample records some 59,000 clones, 82% of which are singletons. The top ten clones comprise approximately 3% of the sample.

The CDR3 holds 15 amino acids from the cysteine to the phenylalanine. The entry retains the CDR3 DNA only, 45 bases that are in frame from base 1. Sequences MDHEN (CDR1) and SYDVKM (CDR2) are obtained from the germline V gene. Germline trimming: 6 bases from V, 6 bases from J; junction bases outside gene matches: 7. The cohort was made up of roughly 670 healthy bone marrow donors. Cohort members were all nominally healthy when sampled, although unrecorded immune exposures were likely present. The donor was CMV seronegative and belonged to the group of under 400 seronegative cohort members. Every donor gave a peripheral blood sample, and the peripheral blood mononuclear cells from that sample were used for TCR beta sequencing. The Qiagen DNeasy Blood Extraction Kit was used to extract genomic DNA from the blood cell samples.

The rearrangement combines TRBV28 with TRBJ1-6; 8 central bases correspond to TRBD1. The sequence came from a woman aged 18-29 years in good health and CMV-seronegative. Sequencing used PBMCs. The CDR3 reads as follows: CASRVGQGGNSPLHF. The bases read TGTGCCAGCAGGGTTGGACAGGGTGGTAATTCACCCCTCCACTTT.